The 17 T cell receptor beta chains reported below all come from one sample, sequenced in a study of shared clonotypes between healthy human individuals (TCRdb year 2020). Library preparation used the immunoSEQ multiplex PCR assay. This immuneACCESS table, as held by TCRdb, lists in-frame sequences with V and J called but not all clones. Of the missing ones, under half trace to an unresolved V gene in checked studies; the others have no known cause. A total of about 1 million clones appear in this sample, 65% to 80% of them only once. The ten top clones hold roughly 1.4% of the sample. The source material was memory CD4+ T cells sorted from blood. Taken with the paper, the label for cell subset or site translates to: CD45RA-negative fraction. These receptors were collected from a young man in good health.

The J gene is TRBJ2-1, the V gene TRBV12-5; D call uncertain. This CDR3 is 12 amino acids long. Germline loops: CDR1 LGHNT, CDR2 FRNRAP. V lost 2 bases and J 6 bases, leaving 5 bases between the germline ends. CDR3 sequence (DNA): TGTGCTAGTGGTTTGAGATCCAATGAGCAGTTCTTC. Amino acids: CASGLRSNEQFF.

This chain uses TRBV6-1 with TRBJ1-1; TRBD1 might be the D (6 bases). CDR1 MNHNS and CDR2 SASEGT come from the germline V gene. The CDR3 totals 15 residues. V lost 4 bases and J lost 0, with 12 bases in between. CDR3 in amino acids: CASSAGVTMNTEAFF. The CDR3 DNA sequence: TGTGCCAGCAGTGCAGGGGTTACAATGAACACTGAAGCTTTCTTT.

The chain combines TRBV11-2 with TRBJ2-1; TRBD1 aligns across 8 bases. Per the germline V gene, CDR1 is SGHAT and CDR2 is FQNNGV. The CDR3 has 14 amino acids. Trimming took 1 base from V and 9 from J; bases not matched to a gene: 5. CDR3 region: CASSLVRGHGEQFF. The CDR3 nucleotides read TGTGCCAGCAGCTTAGTCAGGGGGCATGGTGAGCAGTTCTTC. The full variable domain, its missing parts supplied by reference TRBV11-2 and TRBJ2-1, is EAGVAQSPRYKIIEKRQSVAFWCNPISGHATLYWYQQILGQGPKLLIQFQNNGVVDDSQLPKDRFSAERLKGVDSTLKIQPAKLEDSAVYLCASSLVRGHGEQFFGPGTRLTVL.

The rearrangement joins TRBV25-1 to TRBJ1-1, with D unclear. V was cut by 4 bases and J by 4 bases, with 10 bases left in between. Germline lookup yields CDR1 MGHDK and CDR2 SYGVNS. CDR3 size: 13 residues. The CDR3 bases are TGTGCCAGCAGTGTAGACTCACTCACTGAAGCTTTCTTT. Its protein product is CASSVDSLTEAFF.

The chain's CDR3 is CASSSGDTGTEAFF. DNA of the CDR3: TGCGCCAGCAGCTCAGGGGATACGGGCACTGAAGCTTTCTTT. The J gene is TRBJ1-1, the V gene TRBV5-1; tentative D call: TRBD1 (6 bases). V lost 3 bases and J 4 bases, leaving 13 bases between the germline ends. Germline loops: CDR1 SGHRS, CDR2 YFSETQ. The CDR3 covers 14 residues.

The chain uses TRBV30 and TRBJ2-5; the D gene could be TRBD1 or TRBD2 (5 bases each). The end of the DNA fits TRBJ2-7 better, so the J call may be wrong. There are 15 residues in the CDR3. Germline loops: CDR1 GTSNPN, CDR2 SVGIG (reference sequence). In DNA form, the CDR3 reads TGTGCCTGTAGACCTCCAGGGACGAGGGAGTACGAGCAGTACTTC. It translates to CACRPPGTREYEQYF.

The rearrangement links TRBV7-9 to TRBJ2-2; D unclear. The CDR3 runs to 13 residues. Germline loops: CDR1 SEHNR, CDR2 FQNEAQ (reference sequence). V lost 10 bases and J lost 2, with 11 bases in between. CDR3 sequence (DNA): TGTGCCAACCCAGTGGTTAACACCGGGGAGCTGTTTTTT. It is translated as CANPVVNTGELFF.

This clone was seen only once. The chain recombines TRBV28 with TRBJ1-3; D is possibly TRBD1 (5 bases). The CDR3 is made up of 15 amino acids. With 1 base removed from V and 4 bases from J, the gap between germline ends came to 11 bases. CDR1 is MDHEN and CDR2 is SYDVKM in the germline V gene. The CDR3 DNA is TGTGCCAGCAGTTTATCGCCAGGGAGGGGAAACACCATATATTTT. Encoded protein: CASSLSPGRGNTIYF.

The rearrangement uses TRBV7-9 and TRBJ1-2; 10 nucleotides agree with TRBD1. Germline-derived CDR1 and CDR2 are SEHNR and FQNEAQ (reference sequence). The CDR3 is made up of 16 amino acids. The junction had 3 bases not matched to a gene; V was cut back by 0 bases and J by 2 bases. The CDR3, as DNA: TGTGCCAGCAGCTTAGCCCAGGGACAGGGGAACTATGGCTACACCTTC. Protein product: CASSLAQGQGNYGYTF.

The J gene is TRBJ2-5, the V gene TRBV28, with 7 bases matching TRBD1. Germline trimming cut 5 bases from V and 3 bases from J; bases unmatched to any gene: 6. CDR3 length equals 14 residues. Germline loops: CDR1 MDHEN, CDR2 SYDVKM. This chain's CDR3 is CASSPGQAKETQYF. The CDR3 nucleotides read TGTGCCAGCAGTCCTGGACAGGCCAAAGAGACCCAGTACTTC.

The chain couples TRBV7-3 to TRBJ2-3; 8 positions match TRBD2. This CDR3 spans 16 amino acids. Losses at the gene ends were 4 bases for V and 8 bases for J; bases not matched to a gene: 14. Germline CDR1 SGHTA, CDR2 FQGTGA. Written as DNA, the CDR3 is TGTGCCAGCAGCTCCACAGTGACCGGGGGGGCCGGTACGCAGTATTTT. Encoded protein: CASSSTVTGGAGTQYF.

The chain joins TRBV9 to TRBJ2-7; TRBD2 aligns across 11 bases. Losses at the gene ends were 0 bases for V and 0 bases for J; bases not matched to a gene: 8. Germline V gene data show CDR1 as SGDLS and CDR2 as YYNGEE. The CDR3 sequence is 18 residues long. This CDR3 reads CASSVGTPLAGASYEQYF. CDR3 bases: TGTGCCAGCAGCGTAGGGACTCCACTAGCGGGGGCCTCCTACGAGCAGTACTTC.

V gene TRBV28 combines with J gene TRBJ2-3; D perhaps matches TRBD1 (6 bases). The V end was cut by 4 bases, the J end by 4 bases, with 18 bases between. This CDR3 comprises 16 residues. CDR1 and CDR2 from the germline V gene are MDHEN and SYDVKM. This CDR3 reads CASSSLLGGDADTQYF. The CDR3 DNA is TGTGCCAGCAGTTCGCTACTAGGGGGAGATGCAGATACGCAGTATTTT.

The rearrangement joins TRBV9 to TRBJ2-3; D is perhaps TRBD1 (6 bases). The CDR3 extends over 15 amino acids. Germline CDR1 and CDR2: SGDLS and YYNGEE. V lost 2 bases and J lost 3, with 13 bases in between. Here the CDR3 DNA reads TGTGCCAGCAGCGTCGACAGGAGGAGGACAGATACGCAGTATTTT. Protein: CASSVDRRRTDTQYF.

The CDR3 DNA sequence: TGTGCCAGCAGCAGTGGGACTGTGGCTAGCACAGATACGCAGTATTTT. Residues: CASSSGTVASTDTQYF. The chain recombines TRBV11-3 with TRBJ2-3, with D possibly TRBD2 on 6 matching bases. CDR3 size: 16 residues. The V gene's germline CDR1 is SGHNT and CDR2 YENEEA. Trimming pared 5 bases from V and 0 bases from J, leaving 15 bases between.

The chain employs TRBV9 and TRBJ2-2, with no clear D. The CDR3 is made up of 14 amino acids. Germline V lookup: CDR1 SGDLS, CDR2 YYNGEE. V lost 4 bases to trimming and J lost 5 bases, with 12 bases between them. The CDR3 region is CASSLDPATGELFF. The CDR3 region has the DNA TGTGCCAGCAGCTTGGACCCAGCAACCGGGGAGCTGTTTTTT.

V gene TRBV6-5 combines with J gene TRBJ1-1; possibly TRBD1 for D (5 bases). The ends were cut back, 0 bases at V and 8 bases at J, with 10 bases in the middle. The germline V gene has CDR1 MNHEY and CDR2 SVGAGI. This CDR3 is built from 13 residues. As DNA, the CDR3 is TGTGCCAGCAGTTACTCGACAGTTGGGGAAGCTTTCTTT. It specifies CASSYSTVGEAFF.